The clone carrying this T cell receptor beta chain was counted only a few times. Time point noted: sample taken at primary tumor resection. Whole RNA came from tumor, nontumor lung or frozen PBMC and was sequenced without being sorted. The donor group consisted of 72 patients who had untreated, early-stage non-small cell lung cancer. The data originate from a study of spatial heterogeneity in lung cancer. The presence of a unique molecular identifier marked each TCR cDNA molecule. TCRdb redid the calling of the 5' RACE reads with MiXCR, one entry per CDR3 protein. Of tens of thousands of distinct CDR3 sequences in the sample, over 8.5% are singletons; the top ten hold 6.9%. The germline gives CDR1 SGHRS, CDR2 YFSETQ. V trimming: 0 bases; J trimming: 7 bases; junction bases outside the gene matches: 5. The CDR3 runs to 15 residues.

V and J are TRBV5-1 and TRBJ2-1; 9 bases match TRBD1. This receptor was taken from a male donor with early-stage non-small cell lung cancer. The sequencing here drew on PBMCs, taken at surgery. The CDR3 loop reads CASSLATGGSNEQFF. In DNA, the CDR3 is TGCGCCAGCAGCTTGGCGACAGGGGGGAGTAATGAGCAGTTCTTC.